The clone carrying this T cell receptor (beta chain) was seen many times. The antigen is not known. The entry originates in a study of spatial heterogeneity in lung cancer. Every individual TCR cDNA molecule carried its own unique molecular identifier, which allowed correction of PCR and sequencing errors. TCRdb processed the 5' RACE reads anew with MiXCR; each CDR3 protein has one entry. The data contain fewer than 9,500 distinct CDR3 sequences, approximately 2.9% of them singletons. Study results and limitations: How many expanded intratumoral alpha and beta TCRs were present tracked the tumor mutation count, which was a count of nonsynonymous mutations. Alpha chains reached an estimated coverage of approximately 7.4% of tumor T cells, and beta chains approximately 14%. There was tracking of ubiquitous and regional nonsynonymous mutations by the respective counts of ubiquitous and regional expanded TCRs.

Trimming took 8 bases from V and 6 from J, leaving 20 bases between them. Germline V lookup: CDR1 SGHAT, CDR2 FQNNGV. The CDR3 extends over 14 amino acids. Time point defined: sample taken at primary tumor resection. Whole RNA from tumor, nontumor lung or frozen PBMC was sequenced unsorted. The chain employs TRBV11-2 and TRBJ2-7; D not resolved. The sample consisted of lung tumor tissue, taken at surgery. This clonotype was sampled from a male donor with early-stage non-small cell lung cancer. The CDR3 coding sequence is TGTGCCAGCGCCCCCGTCATGCAAAGCACCGAGCAGTACTTC. It translates to CASAPVMQSTEQYF.